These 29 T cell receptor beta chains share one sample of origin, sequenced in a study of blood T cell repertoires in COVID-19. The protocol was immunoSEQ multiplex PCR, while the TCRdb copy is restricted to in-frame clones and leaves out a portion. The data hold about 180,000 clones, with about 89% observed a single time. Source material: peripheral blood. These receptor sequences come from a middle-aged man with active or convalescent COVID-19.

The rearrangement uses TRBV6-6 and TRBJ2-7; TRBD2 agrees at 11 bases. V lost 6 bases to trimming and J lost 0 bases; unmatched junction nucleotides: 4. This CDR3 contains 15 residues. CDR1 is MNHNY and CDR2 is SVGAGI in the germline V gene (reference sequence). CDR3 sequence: CASRVSGGVSYEQYF. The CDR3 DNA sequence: TGTGCCAGCAGGGTTAGCGGGGGGGTCTCCTACGAGCAGTACTTC.

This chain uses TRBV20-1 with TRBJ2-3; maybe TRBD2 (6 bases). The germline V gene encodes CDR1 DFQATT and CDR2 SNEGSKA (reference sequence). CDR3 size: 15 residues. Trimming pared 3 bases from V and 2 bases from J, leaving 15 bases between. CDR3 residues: CSASPQTRSTDTQYF. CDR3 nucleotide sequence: TGCAGTGCTAGTCCACAGACTAGGTCCACAGATACGCAGTATTTT.

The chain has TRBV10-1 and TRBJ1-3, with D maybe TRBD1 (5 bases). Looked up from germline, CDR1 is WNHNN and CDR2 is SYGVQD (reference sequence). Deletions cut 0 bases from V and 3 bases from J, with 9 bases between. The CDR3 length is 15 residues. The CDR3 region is CASSESRQRGNTIYF. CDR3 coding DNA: TGCGCCAGCAGTGAGTCTCGACAGCGTGGAAACACCATATATTTT.

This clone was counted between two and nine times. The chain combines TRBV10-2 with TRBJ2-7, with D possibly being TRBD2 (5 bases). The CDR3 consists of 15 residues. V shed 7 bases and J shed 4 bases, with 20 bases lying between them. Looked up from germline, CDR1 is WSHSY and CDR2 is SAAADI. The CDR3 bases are TGCGCCAGCACAGTTCGGGGTTCGGGAATGTACGAGCAGTACTTC. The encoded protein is CASTVRGSGMYEQYF.

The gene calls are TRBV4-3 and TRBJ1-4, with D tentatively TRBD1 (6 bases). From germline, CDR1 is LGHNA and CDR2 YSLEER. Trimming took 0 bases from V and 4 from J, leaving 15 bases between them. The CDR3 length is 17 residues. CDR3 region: CASSQDPRGGLNEKLFF. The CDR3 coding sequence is TGCGCCAGCAGCCAAGATCCGAGGGGGGGGCTTAATGAAAAACTGTTTTTT.

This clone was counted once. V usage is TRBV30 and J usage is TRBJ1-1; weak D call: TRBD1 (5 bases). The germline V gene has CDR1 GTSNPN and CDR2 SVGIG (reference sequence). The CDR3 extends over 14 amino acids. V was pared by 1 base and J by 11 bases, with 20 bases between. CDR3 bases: TGTGCCTGGAGTGGGGGCAGGAACCCGTTGGGTGCTTTCTTT. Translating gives CAWSGGRNPLGAFF. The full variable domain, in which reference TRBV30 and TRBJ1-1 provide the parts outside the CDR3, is SQTIHQWPATLVQPVGSPLSLECTVEGTSNPNLYWYRQAAGRGLQLLFYSVGIGQISSEVPQNLSASRPQDRQFILSSKKLLLSDSGFYLCAWSGGRNPLGAFFGQGTRLTVV.

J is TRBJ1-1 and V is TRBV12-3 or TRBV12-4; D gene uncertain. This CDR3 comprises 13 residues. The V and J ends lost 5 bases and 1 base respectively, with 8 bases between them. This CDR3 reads CASSLLWNTEAFF. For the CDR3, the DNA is TGTGCCAGCAGTCTCCTTTGGAACACTGAAGCTTTCTTT.

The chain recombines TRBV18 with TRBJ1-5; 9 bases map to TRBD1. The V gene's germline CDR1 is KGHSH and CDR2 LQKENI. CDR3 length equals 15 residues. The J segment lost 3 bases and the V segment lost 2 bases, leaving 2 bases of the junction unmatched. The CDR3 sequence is CASSPGQGNNQPQHF. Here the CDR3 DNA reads TGTGCCAGCTCACCAGGACAGGGGAACAATCAGCCCCAGCATTTT.

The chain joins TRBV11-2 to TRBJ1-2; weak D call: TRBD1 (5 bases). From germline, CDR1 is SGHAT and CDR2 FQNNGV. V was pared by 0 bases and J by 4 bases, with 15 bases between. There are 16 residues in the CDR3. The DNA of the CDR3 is TGTGCCAGCAGCTTAGAGAGACAGCCTGAGTCCTATGGCTACACCTTC. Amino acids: CASSLERQPESYGYTF.

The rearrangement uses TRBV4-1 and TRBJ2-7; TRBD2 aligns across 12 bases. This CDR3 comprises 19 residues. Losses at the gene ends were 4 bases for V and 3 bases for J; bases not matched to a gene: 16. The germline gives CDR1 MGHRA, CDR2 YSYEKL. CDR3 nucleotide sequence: TGCGCCAGCAGCCGCCTACCTATGACTAGCGGGGGCCCCCACTACGAGCAGTACTTC. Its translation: CASSRLPMTSGGPHYEQYF.

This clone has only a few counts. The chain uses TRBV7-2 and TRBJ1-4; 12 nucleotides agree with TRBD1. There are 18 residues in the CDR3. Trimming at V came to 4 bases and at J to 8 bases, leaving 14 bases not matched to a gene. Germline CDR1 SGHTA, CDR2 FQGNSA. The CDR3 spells CASSSGTGGIDSGEKLFF. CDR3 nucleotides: TGTGCCAGCAGCTCCGGGACAGGGGGCATTGATTCTGGGGAAAAACTGTTTTTT.

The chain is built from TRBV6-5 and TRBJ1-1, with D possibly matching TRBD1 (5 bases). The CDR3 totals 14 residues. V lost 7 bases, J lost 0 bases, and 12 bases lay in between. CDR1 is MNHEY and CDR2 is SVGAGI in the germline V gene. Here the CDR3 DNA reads TGTGCCAGCACTAAAACAGGAATGAACACTGAAGCTTTCTTT. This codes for CASTKTGMNTEAFF.

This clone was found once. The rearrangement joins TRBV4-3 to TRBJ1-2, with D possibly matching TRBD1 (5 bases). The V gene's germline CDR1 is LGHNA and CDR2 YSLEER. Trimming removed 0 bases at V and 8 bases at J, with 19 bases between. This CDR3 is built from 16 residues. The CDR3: CASSQDGTGGLYGYTF. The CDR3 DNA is TGCGCCAGCAGCCAAGATGGAACAGGTGGGCTCTACGGCTACACCTTC.

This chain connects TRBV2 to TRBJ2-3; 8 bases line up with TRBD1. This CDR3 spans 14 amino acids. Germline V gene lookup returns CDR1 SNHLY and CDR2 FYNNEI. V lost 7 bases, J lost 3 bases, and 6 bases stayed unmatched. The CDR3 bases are TGTGCCAGCACCCAGGACAGGGCAACAGATACGCAGTATTTT. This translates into CASTQDRATDTQYF.

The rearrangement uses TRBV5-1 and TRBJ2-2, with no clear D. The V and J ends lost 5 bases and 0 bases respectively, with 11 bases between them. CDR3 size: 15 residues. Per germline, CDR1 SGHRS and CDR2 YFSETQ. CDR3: CASSFPSANTGELFF. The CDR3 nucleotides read TGCGCCAGCAGTTTTCCCTCAGCGAACACCGGGGAGCTGTTTTTT.

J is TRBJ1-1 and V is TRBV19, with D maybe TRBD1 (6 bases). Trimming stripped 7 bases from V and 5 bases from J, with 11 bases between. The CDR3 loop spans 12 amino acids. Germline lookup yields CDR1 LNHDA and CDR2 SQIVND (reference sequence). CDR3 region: CASTQGLTEAFF. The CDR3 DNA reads TGTGCCAGTACACAGGGTTTGACTGAAGCTTTCTTT.

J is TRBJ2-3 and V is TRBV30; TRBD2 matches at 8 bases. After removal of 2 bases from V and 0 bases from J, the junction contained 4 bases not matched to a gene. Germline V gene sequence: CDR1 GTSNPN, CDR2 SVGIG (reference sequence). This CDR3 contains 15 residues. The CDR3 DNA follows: TGTGCCTGGAGTATCGGGGGGGCCAGCACAGATACGCAGTATTTT. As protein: CAWSIGGASTDTQYF.

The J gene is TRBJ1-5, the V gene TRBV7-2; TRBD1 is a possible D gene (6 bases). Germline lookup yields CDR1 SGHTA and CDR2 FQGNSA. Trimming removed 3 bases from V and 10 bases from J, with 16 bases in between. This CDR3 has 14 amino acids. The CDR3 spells CASSFDRSISPQHF. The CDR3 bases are TGTGCCAGCAGCTTCGACAGGAGTATCAGTCCCCAGCATTTT.

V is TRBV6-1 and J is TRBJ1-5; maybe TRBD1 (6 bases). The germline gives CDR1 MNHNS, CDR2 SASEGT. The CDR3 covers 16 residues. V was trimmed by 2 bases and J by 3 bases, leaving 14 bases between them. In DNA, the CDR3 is TGTGCCAGCAGTGAATGGACAGAGGACCTCAATCAGCCCCAGCATTTT. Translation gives CASSEWTEDLNQPQHF.

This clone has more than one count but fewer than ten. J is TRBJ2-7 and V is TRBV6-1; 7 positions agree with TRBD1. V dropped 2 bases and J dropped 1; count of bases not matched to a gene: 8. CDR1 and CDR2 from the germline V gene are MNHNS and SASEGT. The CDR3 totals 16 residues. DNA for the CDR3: TGTGCCAGCAGTGAACTAGGGGGCAGGGGGTCCTACGAGCAGTACTTC. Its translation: CASSELGGRGSYEQYF.

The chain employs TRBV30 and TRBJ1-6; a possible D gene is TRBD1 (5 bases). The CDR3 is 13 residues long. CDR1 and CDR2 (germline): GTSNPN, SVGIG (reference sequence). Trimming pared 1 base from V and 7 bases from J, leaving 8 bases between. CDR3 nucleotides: TGTGCCTGGAGTGGGGGCTGGAATTCACCCCTCCACTTT. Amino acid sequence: CAWSGGWNSPLHF.

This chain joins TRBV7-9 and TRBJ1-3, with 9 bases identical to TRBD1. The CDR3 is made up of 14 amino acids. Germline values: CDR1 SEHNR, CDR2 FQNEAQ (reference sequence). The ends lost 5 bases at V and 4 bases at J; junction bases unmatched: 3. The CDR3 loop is CASSRDRVGNTIYF. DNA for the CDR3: TGTGCCAGCAGCCGGGACAGGGTCGGAAACACCATATATTTT.

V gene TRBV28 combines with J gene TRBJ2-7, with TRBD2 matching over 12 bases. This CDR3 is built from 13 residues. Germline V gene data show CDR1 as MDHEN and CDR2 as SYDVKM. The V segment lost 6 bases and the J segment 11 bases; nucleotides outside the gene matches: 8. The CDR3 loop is CASRTSGGTKEYF. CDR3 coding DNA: TGTGCCAGCAGAACTAGCGGGGGGACAAAGGAGTACTTC.

The CDR3: CASRKSGTNYGYTF. The CDR3 coding sequence is TGTGCCAGCAGAAAGTCCGGGACAAACTATGGCTACACCTTC. The V gene is TRBV5-6, the J gene TRBJ1-2, with D possibly being TRBD1 (6 bases). The CDR3 sequence is 14 residues long. Germline assignment: CDR1 SGHDT and CDR2 YYEEEE. Trimming left V 5 bases short and J 2 bases short, with 13 bases between.

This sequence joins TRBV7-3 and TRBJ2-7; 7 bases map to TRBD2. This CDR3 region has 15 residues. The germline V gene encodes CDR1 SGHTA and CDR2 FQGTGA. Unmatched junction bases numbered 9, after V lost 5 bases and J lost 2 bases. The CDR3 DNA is TGTGCCAGCAGCGCATGGGGGGGACCCACCTACGAGCAGTACTTC. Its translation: CASSAWGGPTYEQYF.

The CDR3 region has the DNA TGCAGTGCTCGTAAGAACACTGAAGCTTTCTTT. Protein: CSARKNTEAFF. This chain links TRBV20-1 with TRBJ1-1, with no clear D. The V gene lost 5 bases and the J gene lost 1 base, with 5 bases spanning the gap. Germline-derived CDR1 and CDR2 are DFQATT and SNEGSKA (reference sequence). The CDR3 consists of 11 residues.

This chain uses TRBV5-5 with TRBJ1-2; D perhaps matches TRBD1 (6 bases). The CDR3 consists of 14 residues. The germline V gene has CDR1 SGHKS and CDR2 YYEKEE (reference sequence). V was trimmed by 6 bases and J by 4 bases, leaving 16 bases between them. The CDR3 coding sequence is TGTGCCAGCACCGGCTGGGGGCCGGGCTATGGCTACACCTTC. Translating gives CASTGWGPGYGYTF. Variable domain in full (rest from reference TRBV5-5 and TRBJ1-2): DAGVTQSPTHLIKTRGQQVTLRCSPISGHKSVSWYQQVLGQGPQFIFQYYEKEERGRGNFPDRFSARQFPNYSSELNVNALLLGDSALYLCASTGWGPGYGYTFGSGTRLTVV.

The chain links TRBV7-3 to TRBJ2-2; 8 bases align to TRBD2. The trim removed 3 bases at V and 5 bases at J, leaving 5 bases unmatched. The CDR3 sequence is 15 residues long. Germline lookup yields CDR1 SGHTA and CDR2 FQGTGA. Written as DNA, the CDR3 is TGTGCCAGCAGCTTGCTAGCGGGTTCAACCGGGGAGCTGTTTTTT. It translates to CASSLLAGSTGELFF.

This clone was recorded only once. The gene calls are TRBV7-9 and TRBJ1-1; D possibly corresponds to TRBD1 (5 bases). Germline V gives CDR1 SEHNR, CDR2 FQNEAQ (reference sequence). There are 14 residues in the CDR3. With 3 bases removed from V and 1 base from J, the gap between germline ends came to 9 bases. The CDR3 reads CASSLHDRNTEAFF. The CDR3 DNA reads TGTGCCAGCAGCTTGCACGACAGGAACACTGAAGCTTTCTTT.